The following is a T cell receptor (beta chain) sequence with its context. The data were obtained in a study of OX40 agonist ivuxolimab in advanced cancers. Clones were sequenced by immunoSEQ multiplex PCR, and TCRdb holds only the in-frame ones, with some missing. The table lists roughly 17,000 clones, roughly 73% of them singletons, with 25% to 35% in the top ten. CDR1 is WSHSY and CDR2 is SAAADI in the germline V gene. The J segment lost 2 bases and the V segment lost 7 bases, leaving 6 bases of the junction unmatched. The CDR3 covers 15 residues. The V gene is TRBV10-2, the J gene TRBJ2-3, with TRBD2 matching 10 bases. The sample in question was CD4+ or CD8+ T cells sorted from blood, obtained in a trial of the OX40 agonist ivuxolimab. The clonotype comes from an adult with an advanced solid tumor such as melanoma, head and neck, liver or kidney cancer. CDR3 DNA: TGCGCCAGCAACCAAGGGACTAGCGACACAGATACGCAGTATTTT. Amino acids: CASNQGTSDTDTQYF.